The 9 T cell receptor beta chains below all came from one sample that was sequenced in a study of blood T cell repertoires in COVID-19. The method was immunoSEQ multiplex PCR; TCRdb's version includes in-frame clones alone and lacks a portion of them. The sample consists of fewer than 300,000 clones, 82% of them appearing once. Sequences were obtained from peripheral blood. The receptors shown here come from a woman in her late teens or twenties with acute or convalescent COVID-19.

The rearrangement joins TRBV28 to TRBJ2-3; the D gene is possibly TRBD2 (5 bases). The CDR3 sequence is 15 residues long. The germline V gene encodes CDR1 MDHEN and CDR2 SYDVKM. Trimming removed 5 bases at V and 0 bases at J, with 12 bases between. CDR3 DNA: TGTGCCAGCAGTCCCGGAGCGGCTAGCACAGATACGCAGTATTTT. Translation: CASSPGAASTDTQYF. Filled out from reference TRBV28 and TRBJ2-3, the complete variable domain reads DVKVTQSSRYLVKRTGEKVFLECVQDMDHENMFWYRQDPGLGLRLIYFSYDVKMKEKGDIPEGYSVSREKKERFSLILESASTNQTSMYLCASSPGAASTDTQYFGPGTRLTVL.

This clone came up once. This sequence joins TRBV7-9 and TRBJ2-2; 9 nucleotides line up with TRBD1. V was clipped by 1 base and J by 6 bases; unmatched bases: 12. The CDR3 has 18 amino acids. CDR1 is SEHNR, CDR2 FQNEAQ, per germline (reference sequence). CDR3 in amino acids: CASSLETLGTGMAGELFF. The CDR3 nucleotides are TGTGCCAGCAGCTTAGAAACGTTGGGGACAGGGATGGCCGGGGAGCTGTTTTTT.

As for this clone: One end of the junction varies from germline; a read error may be responsible. The J gene is TRBJ1-2, the V gene TRBV10-2, with TRBD1 matching over 7 bases. The CDR3 is 11 residues long. Germline V lookup: CDR1 WSHSY, CDR2 SAAADI. The CDR3 region is CASSGTVGYTF. The CDR3, as DNA: TGCGCCAGTAGTGGGACAGTCGGCTACACCTTC.

J is TRBJ1-1 and V is TRBV9, with a weak D call TRBD1 (5 bases). Per germline, CDR1 SGDLS and CDR2 YYNGEE. V lost 2 bases and J 0 bases, leaving 8 bases between the germline ends. The CDR3 is 14 residues long. CDR3 coding DNA: TGTGCCAGCAGCGTGACAGTCATGAACACTGAAGCTTTCTTT. Translated: CASSVTVMNTEAFF.

This clone has more than one count but fewer than ten. The V and J genes are TRBV11-2 and TRBJ2-3; D is unresolved. V was clipped by 6 bases and J by 0 bases, with 13 bases between them. Germline assignment: CDR1 SGHAT and CDR2 FQNNGV. The CDR3 is 15 amino acids. The CDR3 sequence: CASRPSGPSTDTQYF. CDR3 coding DNA: TGTGCCAGCAGGCCCTCGGGTCCTAGCACAGATACGCAGTATTTT.

The V call is TRBV6-5, the J call TRBJ2-7; D is unclear. Germline V CDR1 and CDR2: MNHEY, SVGAGI. Trimming took off 2 bases at V and 3 bases at J, with 11 bases between the two ends. The CDR3 is made up of 14 amino acids. CDR3 DNA sequence: TGTGCCAGCAGTTACGCGGCCAACTTCTACGAGCAGTACTTC. This codes for CASSYAANFYEQYF.

V gene TRBV12-3 or TRBV12-4 combines with J gene TRBJ2-7; possibly TRBD1 for D (6 bases). This CDR3 contains 13 residues. V lost 3 bases, J lost 4 bases, and 10 bases lay in between. This CDR3 reads CASSFVRGYEQYF. The CDR3, as DNA: TGTGCCAGCAGTTTTGTCAGGGGTTACGAGCAGTACTTC.

This sequence joins TRBV7-2 and TRBJ1-2; TRBD1 aligns across 9 bases. The J segment lost 7 bases and the V segment lost 4 bases, leaving 10 bases of the junction unmatched. Germline values: CDR1 SGHTA, CDR2 FQGNSA. CDR3 length: 15 amino acids. The CDR3 is CASSSTTGGRGGYTF. In nucleotides, the CDR3 is TGTGCCAGCAGCTCCACGACAGGGGGAAGAGGTGGCTACACCTTC.

The genes are TRBV6-2 or TRBV6-3 and TRBJ1-5; TRBD1 matches 8 bases. Germline values: CDR1 MNHEY, CDR2 SVGEGT. This CDR3 comprises 15 residues. V was clipped by 2 bases and J by 4 bases; unmatched bases: 4. The CDR3 DNA reads TGTGCCAGCAGTTACGGGGACAGGAGAAATCAGCCCCAGCATTTT. Amino acid sequence: CASSYGDRRNQPQHF.